These T cell receptor beta chains were read from a single sample in a study of cytomegalovirus exposure and HLA in healthy donors. Assay used: immunoSEQ multiplex PCR; TCRdb lists only in-frame clones, some missing. In the table there are some 190,000 clones, roughly three quarters of which are singletons. Input material: PBMCs. Every receptor here comes from a woman aged 18-29 years in good health and CMV-seronegative. CDR3s include the opening cysteine and the closing phenylalanine or tryptophan. Each record gives: J gene, D gene, V gene, clone size, CDR3 protein, CDR3 DNA. The D gene is left open where the match is weak. Expanded clones get a size class; other rows say once, few or many, or leave the size out.

TRBJ1-2,TRBD1,TRBV5-1,-,CASSSGGQRGYTF,TGCGCCAGCAGTTCAGGGGGCCAGAGGGGCTACACCTTC
TRBJ1-1,TRBD1,TRBV13,-,CASSSGQDFEAFF,TGTGCCAGCAGCTCGGGACAGGATTTTGAAGCTTTCTTT
TRBJ1-1,-,TRBV11-2,-,CASSLQGHQNTEAFF,TGTGCCAGCAGTTTACAGGGACACCAGAACACTGAAGCTTTCTTT
TRBJ1-2,TRBD1,TRBV10-3,-,CATVPGQYYGYTF,TGTGCCACCGTCCCGGGACAGTACTATGGCTACACCTTC
TRBJ1-5,-,TRBV7-2,-,CASSSFPGASQPQHF,TGTGCCAGCAGCTCCTTTCCTGGGGCCAGTCAGCCCCAGCATTTT
TRBJ2-5,-,TRBV21-1,-,CASRVTGGGREETQYF,TGTGCCAGCAGGGTGACAGGAGGAGGGAGGGAAGAGACCCAGTACTTC
TRBJ1-6,-,TRBV4-1,-,CASSQVSLYNSPLHF,TGCGCCAGCAGCCAAGTCTCCCTTTATAATTCACCCCTCCACTTT
TRBJ2-1,-,TRBV7-3,-,CASSLTRDYNEQFF,TGTGCCAGCAGCTTAACCCGGGACTACAATGAGCAGTTCTTC
TRBJ1-2,-,TRBV6-5,-,CASSALYRAHYGYTF,TGTGCCAGCAGTGCCCTTTACAGGGCCCACTATGGCTACACCTTC
TRBJ1-5,TRBD1,TRBV28,-,CASSFSTGVRNQPQHF,TGTGCCAGCAGTTTTAGTACAGGGGTTAGGAATCAGCCCCAGCATTTT
TRBJ2-1,TRBD2,TRBV19,-,CASSSRLAGGNEQFF,TGTGCCAGTAGTTCTCGACTAGCGGGGGGGAATGAGCAGTTCTTC
TRBJ2-3,TRBD2,TRBV6-1,few,CASSVRDYTDTQYF,TGTGCCAGCAGTGTAAGGGACTACACAGATACGCAGTATTTT
TRBJ2-3,-,TRBV14,-,CASSHPGGASTDTQYF,TGTGCCAGCAGCCACCCCGGAGGGGCTAGCACAGATACGCAGTATTTT
TRBJ1-4,-,TRBV10-3,few,CAISESWEQGYEKLFF,TGTGCCATCAGTGAGTCGTGGGAACAGGGCTATGAAAAACTGTTTTTT
TRBJ1-2,-,TRBV10-3,few,CAISVERLYGYTF,TGTGCCATCAGTGTAGAGCGCTTATATGGCTACACCTTC
TRBJ2-3,TRBD2,TRBV9,-,CASSVYGREAGDTQYF,TGTGCCAGCAGCGTGTATGGGCGGGAGGCCGGGGATACGCAGTATTTT
TRBJ2-7,-,TRBV6-1,-,CASSEFQGSYEQYF,TGTGCCAGCAGTGAATTTCAGGGGTCCTACGAGCAGTACTTC
TRBJ1-2,TRBD1,TRBV29-1,-,CSVDLRTGVYGYTF,TGCAGCGTTGACCTCAGGACAGGGGTATATGGCTACACCTTC
TRBJ2-5,-,TRBV19,-,CASSIRGAYQETQYF,TGTGCCAGTAGTATACGGGGGGCCTACCAAGAGACCCAGTACTTC
TRBJ2-1,TRBD2,TRBV19,-,CASTASGATQFF,TGTGCCAGCACCGCGAGCGGGGCAACCCAGTTCTTC
TRBJ1-2,-,TRBV9,few,CASSPGEGYGYTF,TGTGCCAGCAGCCCAGGAGAGGGCTATGGCTACACCTTC
TRBJ2-6,-,TRBV28,-,CASRPGGFSGANVLTF,TGTGCCAGCAGGCCTGGCGGGTTCTCTGGGGCCAACGTCCTGACTTTC
TRBJ1-1,-,TRBV15,-,CATSGEPDTLEAFF,TGTGCCACCAGCGGCGAACCGGACACGCTTGAAGCTTTCTTT
TRBJ2-1,-,TRBV6-5,-,CASSYSIGVHEQFF,TGTGCCAGCAGTTACTCGATAGGGGTCCATGAGCAGTTCTTC
TRBJ1-2,TRBD1,TRBV15,few,CATSPGTAQFYGYTF,TGTGCCACCAGCCCCGGGACAGCTCAATTCTATGGCTACACCTTC
TRBJ2-2,-,TRBV5-6,-,CASSFRFPNTGELFF,TGTGCCAGCAGCTTCCGTTTTCCGAACACCGGGGAGCTGTTTTTT
TRBJ1-1,-,TRBV7-2,few,CASSFSGGVAFF,TGTGCCAGCAGCTTTAGCGGAGGAGTGGCTTTCTTT
TRBJ2-1,TRBD2,TRBV7-9,few,CASSPGLAGEQFF,TGTGCCAGCAGCCCGGGACTAGCGGGTGAGCAGTTCTTC
TRBJ1-5,-,TRBV7-2,-,CASSSPGGMGNQPQHF,TGTGCCAGCAGCTCTCCCGGAGGGATGGGCAATCAGCCCCAACATTTT
TRBJ2-3,-,TRBV2,once,CASSEPGAGDTQYF,TGTGCCAGCAGTGAACCGGGAGCTGGAGATACGCAGTATTTT
TRBJ1-1,-,TRBV28,-,CASRRADTEAFF,TGTGCCAGCAGGCGGGCAGACACTGAAGCTTTCTTT
TRBJ2-3,TRBD2,TRBV13,-,CASSLRLAGGLSTDTQYF,TGTGCCAGCAGCCTGCGACTAGCGGGGGGCCTCAGCACAGATACGCAGTATTTT
TRBJ2-5,TRBD1,TRBV28,-,CATGQGEETQYF,TGTGCCACAGGACAGGGGGAAGAGACCCAGTACTTC
TRBJ2-5,TRBD2,TRBV19,-,CASSINSGSPETQYF,TGTGCCAGTAGTATAAACAGCGGGAGCCCCGAGACCCAGTACTTC
TRBJ1-1,-,TRBV5-1,-,CASSLAQGLMNTEAFF,TGCGCCAGCAGCTTGGCCCAGGGGCTCATGAACACTGAAGCTTTCTTT
TRBJ2-5,TRBD2,TRBV27,-,CASSTRLAGRETQYF,TGTGCCAGCAGTACTCGACTAGCGGGGAGGGAGACCCAGTACTTC
TRBJ1-2,-,TRBV30,-,CASDRTNYGYTF,TGTGCTTCCGACAGGACCAACTATGGCTACACCTTC
TRBJ2-7,-,TRBV9,once,CASSPSNNLYEQYF,TGTGCCAGCAGCCCTAGTAACAATCTCTACGAGCAGTACTTC
TRBJ1-1,-,TRBV7-3,-,CASSLTRNTEAFF,TGTGCCAGCAGCTTAACCAGGAACACTGAAGCTTTCTTT
TRBJ2-7,-,TRBV7-2,-,CASSLGGLASAYEQYF,TGTGCCAGCAGCTTGGGGGGGCTAGCGTCGGCCTACGAGCAGTACTTC
TRBJ2-7,TRBD2,TRBV5-1,-,CASTRTSGYEQYF,TGCGCCAGCACTCGGACTAGCGGCTACGAGCAGTACTTC
TRBJ1-2,-,TRBV6-6,few,CASSYTQGVEGYTF,TGTGCCAGCAGTTACACTCAGGGCGTCGAGGGCTACACCTTC
TRBJ2-3,TRBD2,TRBV7-8,-,CASSHRTGGGTDTQYF,TGTGCCAGCAGCCACCGCACGGGAGGCGGGACAGATACGCAGTATTTT
TRBJ1-1,TRBD1,TRBV19,-,CASTRQGAGGTEAFF,TGTGCCAGTACTCGACAGGGGGCCGGGGGCACTGAAGCTTTCTTT
TRBJ1-5,TRBD1,TRBV7-2,-,CASSLEGQLNQPQHF,TGTGCCAGCAGCTTAGAGGGACAGTTAAATCAGCCCCAGCATTTT
TRBJ2-5,TRBD2,TRBV28,-,CASSYIAGEETQYF,TGTGCCAGCAGTTATATAGCGGGAGAAGAGACCCAGTACTTC
TRBJ2-3,-,TRBV15,-,CATSRLGQYTDTQYF,TGTGCCACCAGCAGACTAGGACAGTACACAGATACGCAGTATTTT
TRBJ2-3,-,TRBV2,-,CASSEGAAMSTDTQYF,TGTGCCAGCAGTGAGGGGGCAGCGATGAGCACAGATACGCAGTATTTT
TRBJ1-2,TRBD1,TRBV29-1,-,CSTRQGEENGYTF,TGCAGCACCCGACAGGGAGAAGAGAATGGCTACACCTTC
TRBJ1-3,-,TRBV5-1,-,CASSLDTGSPGNTIYF,TGCGCCAGCAGCTTGGATACGGGGTCCCCTGGAAACACCATATATTTT
TRBJ2-1,TRBD1,TRBV5-1,-,CASSLVVAAQGTDEQFF,TGCGCCAGCAGCTTGGTAGTTGCGGCACAGGGGACGGATGAGCAGTTCTTC
TRBJ1-1,TRBD1,TRBV6-5,-,CASSTSTGYTEAFF,TGTGCCAGCAGTACATCGACAGGGTACACTGAAGCTTTCTTT
TRBJ1-1,-,TRBV29-1,-,CSVESRGEAFF,TGCAGCGTTGAATCCCGGGGTGAAGCTTTCTTT
TRBJ2-3,-,TRBV30,-,CAWSFDPGTDTQYF,TGTGCCTGGAGTTTTGACCCAGGGACAGATACGCAGTATTTT
TRBJ2-1,TRBD2,TRBV2,-,CASQQAGGLDEQFF,TGTGCCAGCCAACAAGCGGGAGGGCTAGATGAGCAGTTCTTC
TRBJ2-1,TRBD2,TRBV19,once,CASSLPKAGAVDEQFF,TGTGCCAGTAGCTTACCAAAAGCGGGGGCAGTGGATGAGCAGTTCTTC
TRBJ2-1,-,TRBV7-9,-,CASSLVGGNEQFF,TGTGCCAGCAGCTTAGTGGGAGGCAATGAGCAGTTCTTC